A single TCR beta chain is shown here with its context. The sample comes from a study of control samples from healthy donors and cancer patients. The germline V gene has CDR1 SEHNR and CDR2 FQNEAQ (reference sequence). The ends were cut back, 3 bases at V and 2 bases at J, with 1 base in the middle. This CDR3 is built from 12 residues. Clones were read by immunoSEQ multiplex PCR, and TCRdb kept only the in-frame ones, dropping some. The sample carries under 150,000 clones, about 95% recorded once. The sequence came from a man aged 25 to 45 in good health. Sequencing was carried out using blood. This chain connects TRBV7-9 to TRBJ2-2; D is ambiguous. The CDR3 region has the DNA TGTGCCAGCAGCTTTAACACCGGGGAGCTGTTTTTT. This encodes CASSFNTGELFF.